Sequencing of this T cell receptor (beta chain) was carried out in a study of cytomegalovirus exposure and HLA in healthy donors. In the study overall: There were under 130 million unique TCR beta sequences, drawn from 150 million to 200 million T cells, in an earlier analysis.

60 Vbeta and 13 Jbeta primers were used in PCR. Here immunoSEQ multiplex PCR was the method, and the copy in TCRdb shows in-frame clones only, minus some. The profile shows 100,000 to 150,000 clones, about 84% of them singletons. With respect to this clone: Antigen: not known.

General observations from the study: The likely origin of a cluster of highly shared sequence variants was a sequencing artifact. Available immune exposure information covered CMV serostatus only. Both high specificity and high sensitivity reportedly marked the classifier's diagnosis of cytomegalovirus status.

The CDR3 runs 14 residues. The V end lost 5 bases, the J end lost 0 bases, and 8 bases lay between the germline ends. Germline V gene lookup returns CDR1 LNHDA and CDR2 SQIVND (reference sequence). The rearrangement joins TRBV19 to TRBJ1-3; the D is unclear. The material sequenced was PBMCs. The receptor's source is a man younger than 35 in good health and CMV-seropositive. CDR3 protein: CASSWPSSGNTIYF. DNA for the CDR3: TGTGCCAGTAGTTGGCCCAGCTCTGGAAACACCATATATTTT.